The 27 T cell receptor beta chains below come from one sample, sequenced in a study of vaccination and CD4 T cells after COVID-19. Treatment noted: 10-day PBMC culture with coronavirus spike peptide pools or control peptides (ViraFEST assay). These receptors have no identified antigens. The study sequenced cultured CD4+ T cell DNA using the Oncomine TCR Beta short-read assay. From the PCR reads, TCRdb called clonotypes with MiXCR, one entry per CDR3 protein. The sample yields about 21,000 distinct CDR3 sequences, 70% seen once. The source material was CD4+ T cells from blood, cultured in vitro. All receptors derive from a human donor who had recovered from COVID-19.

Note on this clonotype: A read error may produce the germline difference seen at one junction end. V is TRBV7-7 and J is TRBJ2-5; D uncertain. Per germline, CDR1 SSHAT and CDR2 FNYEAQ (reference sequence). CDR3 length: 13 amino acids. CDR3 region: CASSLVGQETQYF. In nucleotides, the CDR3 is TGTGCTAGCAGCTTAGTCGGACAAGAGACCCAGTACTTC.

The chain couples TRBV5-1 to TRBJ1-2, with unresolved D. Trimming shortened V by 4 bases and J by 7 bases, and 17 bases separated the two germline ends. Germline CDR1 and CDR2: SGHRS and YFSETQ. This CDR3 comprises 14 residues. CDR3 DNA: TGCGCCAGCAGCCGCGACACTCCAACCGGTGGCTACACCTTC. It codes for CASSRDTPTGGYTF.

V and J are TRBV19 and TRBJ2-6; D might be TRBD1 (5 bases). The V end lost 6 bases, the J end lost 2 bases, and 8 bases lay between the germline ends. This CDR3 has 14 amino acids. The germline V gene has CDR1 LNHDA and CDR2 SQIVND (reference sequence). The DNA of the CDR3 is TGTGCCAGTAGGACAGTAGCTGGGGCCAACGTCCTGACTTTC. Translated: CASRTVAGANVLTF.

The genes are TRBV20-1 and TRBJ2-7, with 16 bases aligning to TRBD2. Trimming at V came to 1 base and at J to 10 bases, leaving 16 bases not matched to a gene. In germline, CDR1 is DFQATT, CDR2 SNEGSKA (reference sequence). This CDR3 has 18 residues. CDR3 DNA: TGCAGTGCTAGAGCGGCGGGAACGGGACTAGCGGGAGGGCCGAAACAGTACTTC. It encodes CSARAAGTGLAGGPKQYF.

The CDR3 region has the DNA TGTGCCAGTAGCCTAAGCGGGACCTCCTACAATGAGCAGTTCTTC. This translates into CASSLSGTSYNEQFF. The V and J genes are TRBV6-1 and TRBJ2-1, with TRBD2 matching 7 bases. Per the germline V gene, CDR1 is MNHNS and CDR2 is SASEGT. V dropped 9 bases and J dropped 0; count of bases not matched to a gene: 8. This CDR3 is 15 amino acids long.

J is TRBJ1-2 and V is TRBV20-1; maybe TRBD1 (5 bases). This CDR3 is 12 amino acids long. Germline loops: CDR1 DFQATT, CDR2 SNEGSKA (reference sequence). V was clipped by 3 bases and J by 4 bases, with 9 bases between them. The CDR3 bases are TGCAGTGCTAGTGGTGGGACCTATGGCTACACCTTC. Protein product: CSASGGTYGYTF.

This clonotype occurred once. The chain is built from TRBV5-4 and TRBJ1-2, with D perhaps matching TRBD1 (5 bases). Trimming removed 4 bases at V and 7 bases at J, with 11 bases between. The CDR3 spans 12 residues. CDR1 SGHNT and CDR2 YYREEE come from the germline V gene (reference sequence). The CDR3: CASSPQGSGYTF. The CDR3 DNA reads TGTGCCAGCAGCCCGCAGGGTTCTGGCTACACCTTC.

J is TRBJ1-5 and V is TRBV6-1, with D possibly being TRBD1 (5 bases). CDR3 length equals 14 residues. The germline CDR1 and CDR2 sequences are MNHNS and SASEGT. With 5 bases removed from V and 4 bases from J, the gap between germline ends came to 12 bases. The CDR3 sequence is CASSTAGINQPQHF. For the CDR3, the DNA is TGTGCCAGCAGTACTGCAGGGATAAATCAGCCCCAGCATTTT.

This clonotype came up a few times. V usage is TRBV6-1 and J usage is TRBJ2-5; D not certain. V shed 5 bases and J shed 7 bases, with 17 bases lying between them. Germline CDR1 reads MNHNS; CDR2 reads SASEGT. The CDR3 has 14 amino acids. The chain's CDR3 is CASSHGWQSGTQYF. The CDR3 coding sequence is TGTGCCAGCAGTCACGGCTGGCAGTCGGGGACCCAGTACTTC.

The rearrangement links TRBV7-9 to TRBJ2-2; no clear D gene. This CDR3 region has 13 residues. The germline V gene encodes CDR1 SEHNR and CDR2 FQNEAQ (reference sequence). V was cut by 2 bases and J by 4 bases, with 5 bases left in between. Here the CDR3 reads CASSLSFTGELFF. Here the CDR3 DNA reads TGTGCCAGCAGCTTATCTTTCACCGGGGAGCTGTTTTTT.

The chain links TRBV19 to TRBJ1-5; 7 nucleotides match TRBD1. The CDR3 extends over 15 amino acids. V was pared by 5 bases and J by 6 bases, with 10 bases of the junction left unmatched. CDR1 and CDR2 (germline): LNHDA, SQIVND (reference sequence). The CDR3 loop is CASSGHRGRVQPQHF. CDR3 nucleotides: TGTGCCAGTAGTGGACACAGGGGAAGGGTTCAGCCCCAGCATTTT. The full variable domain, its missing parts supplied by reference TRBV19 and TRBJ1-5, is DGGITQSPKYLFRKEGQNVTLSCEQNLNHDAMYWYRQDPGQGLRLIYYSQIVNDFQKGDIAEGYSVSREKKESFPLTVTSAQKNPTAFYLCASSGHRGRVQPQHFGDGTRLSIL.

The chain recombines TRBV20-1 with TRBJ1-6; tentative D call: TRBD1 (6 bases). V was shortened by 1 base and J by 10 bases, with 14 bases between the two germline ends. From germline, CDR1 is DFQATT and CDR2 SNEGSKA (reference sequence). The CDR3 extends over 14 amino acids. The CDR3 nucleotides are TGCAGTGCTAGAGTAGAGGGGGAGGGATCACCCCTCCACTTT. Translating it yields CSARVEGEGSPLHF.

V is TRBV11-3 and J is TRBJ1-4; D ambiguous. This CDR3 is 15 amino acids long. Germline CDR1 SGHNT, CDR2 YENEEA. V lost 5 bases and J 0 bases, leaving 10 bases between the germline ends. CDR3: CASSLPSTTNEKLFF. The CDR3 region has the DNA TGTGCCAGCAGCCTACCGTCCACAACTAATGAAAAACTGTTTTTT.

This chain connects TRBV6-5 to TRBJ1-2; TRBD1 might be the D (6 bases). V lost 4 bases and J lost 6, with 24 bases in between. Germline V gene lookup returns CDR1 MNHEY and CDR2 SVGAGI. The CDR3 loop spans 17 amino acids. Written as DNA, the CDR3 is TGTGCCAGCAGTTCCTTTGGGGGGCCCGCCTTCGGGGATGGCTACACCTTC. It encodes CASSSFGGPAFGDGYTF.

V and J are TRBV20-1 and TRBJ2-5; D gene uncertain. The germline V and J ends were trimmed by 0 bases and 4 bases, with 15 bases remaining between them. Per germline, CDR1 DFQATT and CDR2 SNEGSKA (reference sequence). There are 15 residues in the CDR3. The CDR3 coding sequence is TGCAGTGCTAGAGATCGAAGGAATCTCGTAGAGACCCAGTACTTC. Translation: CSARDRRNLVETQYF.

The rearrangement links TRBV18 to TRBJ2-7; 11 bases align to TRBD2. Germline V gives CDR1 KGHSH, CDR2 LQKENI. The V and J ends lost 3 bases and 5 bases, in that order; junction bases with no gene match: 6. This CDR3 is 15 amino acids long. CDR3 bases: TGTGCCAGCTCACCTCTAGCGGGAGGCCGCCACGAGCAGTACTTC. This gives the protein CASSPLAGGRHEQYF.

Turning to this clonotype: An end of the junction differs from the germline gene, which may be a read error. The V gene is TRBV20-1, the J gene TRBJ1-1; D is undetermined. This CDR3 is built from 17 residues. Per the germline V gene, CDR1 is DFQATT and CDR2 is SNEGSKA (reference sequence). The CDR3 loop is CSARGRVTAVGYTEAFF. DNA for the CDR3: TGCAGTGCCAGAGGAAGGGTGACCGCGGTGGGCTACACTGAAGCTTTCTTT.

This rearrangement joins TRBV5-4 to TRBJ1-3; weak D call: TRBD1 (6 bases). Germline V gene data show CDR1 as SGHNT and CDR2 as YYREEE (reference sequence). Trimming removed 4 bases from V and 2 bases from J, with 16 bases in between. The length of the CDR3 is 16 residues. CDR3 amino acids: CASSPYAQGAGNTIYF. The CDR3 DNA is TGTGCCAGCAGCCCGTATGCACAGGGAGCTGGAAACACCATATATTTT. Full variable domain (remainder filled in from reference TRBV5-4 and TRBJ1-3): ETGVTQSPTHLIKTRGQQVTLRCSSQSGHNTVSWYQQALGQGPQFIFQYYREEENGRGNFPPRFSGLQFPNYSSELNVNALELDDSALYLCASSPYAQGAGNTIYFGEGSWLTVV.

This rearrangement joins TRBV2 to TRBJ2-6; D is undetermined. Trimming cost V 8 bases and J 2 bases, with 4 bases left between them. From germline, CDR1 is SNHLY and CDR2 FYNNEI. The CDR3 is made up of 12 amino acids. CDR3 nucleotide sequence: TGTGCCAGCTCACCTGGGGCCAACGTCCTGACTTTC. Residues: CASSPGANVLTF.

The chain is built from TRBV20-1 and TRBJ2-5; D is unresolved. Deletions cut 5 bases from V and 2 bases from J, with 15 bases between. This CDR3 spans 14 amino acids. Germline CDR1 is DFQATT and CDR2 is SNEGSKA (reference sequence). The CDR3 sequence: CSAEKLDKQETQYF. The CDR3 DNA follows: TGCAGTGCTGAGAAGCTAGACAAGCAAGAGACCCAGTACTTC.

The V call is TRBV28, the J call TRBJ2-1, with 10 bases identical to TRBD2. Germline lookup yields CDR1 MDHEN and CDR2 SYDVKM. V lost 8 bases to trimming and J lost 7 bases; unmatched junction nucleotides: 14. The CDR3 loop spans 16 amino acids. In DNA, the CDR3 is TGTGCCAGCGGTCTAGCGGGAGACTCCCCTAGAAATGAGCAGTTCTTC. Protein product: CASGLAGDSPRNEQFF.

This chain links TRBV7-2 with TRBJ2-7, with D unclear. Germline V CDR1 and CDR2: SGHTA, FQGNSA. With 4 bases removed from V and 4 bases from J, the gap between germline ends came to 5 bases. The CDR3 extends over 11 amino acids. The CDR3 region has the DNA TGTGCCAGCAGCTATATTTACGAGCAGTACTTC. Its translation is CASSYIYEQYF.

The chain is built from TRBV14 and TRBJ1-2; TRBD1 might be the D (5 bases). The CDR3 runs 14 residues. The germline V gene has CDR1 SGHDN and CDR2 FVKESK. The V gene lost 1 base and the J gene lost 3 bases, with 9 bases spanning the gap. CDR3 DNA: TGTGCCAGCAGCCAAGCAGGGTCCCACTATGGCTACACCTTC. Protein product: CASSQAGSHYGYTF.

There are a few counts of this clonotype. The chain employs TRBV3-1 and TRBJ1-6; D is unclear. CDR1 and CDR2 from the germline V gene are LGHDT and YNNKEL (reference sequence). Deletions cut 1 base from V and 9 bases from J, with 16 bases between. This CDR3 has 16 residues. The CDR3, as DNA: TGTGCCAGCAGCCAAGGAAACGGAGCCGACTCTTCACCCCTCCACTTT. Translated, it gives CASSQGNGADSSPLHF.

This chain joins TRBV18 and TRBJ1-5; possibly TRBD1 for D (6 bases). CDR1 and CDR2 (germline): KGHSH, LQKENI. The CDR3 runs 16 residues. V was shortened by 3 bases and J by 8 bases, with 20 bases between the two germline ends. CDR3 residues: CASSPSLTGRLEPQHF. The DNA for the CDR3 is TGTGCCAGCTCACCCAGTCTAACAGGGAGATTGGAGCCCCAGCATTTT.

V and J are TRBV7-2 and TRBJ1-1; D gene ambiguous. The CDR3 has 17 amino acids. CDR1 is SGHTA, CDR2 FQGNSA, per germline. The germline V and J ends were trimmed by 1 base and 1 base, with 16 bases remaining between them. CDR3 bases: TGTGCCAGCAGCTTAGTTGGAGGGCCCCAGAAGAACACTGAAGCTTTCTTT. Its protein product is CASSLVGGPQKNTEAFF.

The genes are TRBV6-2 or TRBV6-3 and TRBJ2-7; no clear D gene. With 6 bases removed from V and 3 bases from J, the gap between germline ends came to 6 bases. From germline, CDR1 is MNHEY and CDR2 SVGEGT. The CDR3 runs to 11 residues. The CDR3 loop reads CASSSFYEQYF. In DNA form, the CDR3 reads TGTGCCAGCAGCTCCTTCTACGAGCAGTACTTC.